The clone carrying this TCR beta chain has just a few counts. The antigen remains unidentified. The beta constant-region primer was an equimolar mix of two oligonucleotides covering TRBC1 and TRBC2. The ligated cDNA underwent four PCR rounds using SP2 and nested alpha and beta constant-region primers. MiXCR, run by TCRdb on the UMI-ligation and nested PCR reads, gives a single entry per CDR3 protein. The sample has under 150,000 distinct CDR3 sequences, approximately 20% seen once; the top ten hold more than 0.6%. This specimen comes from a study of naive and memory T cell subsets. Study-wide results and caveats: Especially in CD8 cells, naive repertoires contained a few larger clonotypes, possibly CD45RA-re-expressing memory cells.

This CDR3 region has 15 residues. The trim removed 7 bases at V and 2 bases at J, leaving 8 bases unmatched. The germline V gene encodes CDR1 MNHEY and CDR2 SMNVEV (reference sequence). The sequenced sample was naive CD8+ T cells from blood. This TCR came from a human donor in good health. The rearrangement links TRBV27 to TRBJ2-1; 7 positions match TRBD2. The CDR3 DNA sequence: TGTGCCAGCATGGTGGGCGGGAGTGCCTACAATGAGCAGTTCTTC. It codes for CASMVGGSAYNEQFF.